The 14 T cell receptor beta chains below come from one sample, sequenced in a study of cytotoxic CD8 clonotypes in ibrutinib-treated CLL. Libraries were prepared by immunoSEQ multiplex PCR; TCRdb keeps only in-frame clonotypes and omits some of them. Here the sample spans roughly 200,000 clones, approximately 70% being singletons. Source: PBMCs, taken after 12 months of ibrutinib treatment. The receptors were gathered from a human donor with chronic lymphocytic leukemia.

The V call is TRBV29-1, the J call TRBJ2-7; TRBD1 aligns across 10 bases. The V segment lost 7 bases and the J segment 2 bases; nucleotides outside the gene matches: 2. This CDR3 is 12 amino acids long. Germline V gene data show CDR1 as SQVTM and CDR2 as ANQGSEA. Written as DNA, the CDR3 is TGCAGCGGTGGACAGGGGGCCTACGAGCAGTACTTC. This sequence encodes CSGGQGAYEQYF.

This clone has just a few counts. This rearrangement joins TRBV7-7 to TRBJ1-2; D is unclear. Germline loops: CDR1 SSHAT, CDR2 FNYEAQ (reference sequence). CDR3 size: 14 residues. V lost 1 base and J lost 4, with 10 bases in between. Here the CDR3 reads CASSLGPRSYGYTF. Written as DNA, the CDR3 is TGTGCCAGCAGCTTAGGGCCAAGGAGCTATGGCTACACCTTC.

In DNA, the CDR3 is TGTGCCAGCAGTTACTCAGGGGGCCCATTGGAAGAGCAGTACTTC. Translating gives CASSYSGGPLEEQYF. The chain carries TRBV6-5 and TRBJ2-7, with 7 bases fitting TRBD1. V shed 0 bases, J shed 7 bases, and the junction held 9 bases outside the gene matches. This CDR3 contains 15 residues. Germline assignment: CDR1 MNHEY and CDR2 SVGAGI.

This clone came up a few times. The rearrangement joins TRBV4-1 to TRBJ2-2; D is tentatively TRBD1 or TRBD2 (5 bases each). Trimming took off 5 bases at V and 5 bases at J, with 15 bases between the two ends. The CDR3 spans 15 residues. Germline V gene sequence: CDR1 MGHRA, CDR2 YSYEKL. CDR3 in amino acids: CASSLRAGWTGELFF. As DNA, the CDR3 is TGCGCCAGCAGCTTGAGGGCAGGGTGGACCGGGGAGCTGTTTTTT.

This chain connects TRBV9 to TRBJ1-1; 9 nucleotides line up with TRBD1. J lost 5 bases, V lost 0 bases, and 14 bases had no gene match. This CDR3 comprises 18 residues. Germline lookup yields CDR1 SGDLS and CDR2 YYNGEE. CDR3 sequence (DNA): TGTGCCAGCAGCGTAGACGTTCAACAGGGGGCAAGTAGGACTGAAGCTTTCTTT. Translated, it gives CASSVDVQQGASRTEAFF.

V gene TRBV9 combines with J gene TRBJ2-2, with D unresolved. The germline V gene has CDR1 SGDLS and CDR2 YYNGEE. The length of the CDR3 is 16 residues. Trimming took off 0 bases at V and 0 bases at J, with 9 bases between the two ends. The CDR3 here is CASSVDPNSNTGELFF. CDR3 in DNA: TGTGCCAGCAGCGTAGATCCGAACTCGAACACCGGGGAGCTGTTTTTT.

In this sample, this clone turned up once. The rearrangement joins TRBV2 to TRBJ2-5, with 9 bases identical to TRBD2. The CDR3 sequence is 16 residues long. The germline V gene encodes CDR1 SNHLY and CDR2 FYNNEI. V lost 4 bases and J lost 1; bases outside the gene matches: 7. The DNA of the CDR3 is TGTGCCAGCAGTGCGCGGGGGGGAATCGTCCAAGAGACCCAGTACTTC. Translated: CASSARGGIVQETQYF.

This clone was counted only a few times. CDR3 DNA: TGTGCCTGGAGTGTACGGTTTGAAGCTTTCTTT. Translating it yields CAWSVRFEAFF. The chain is built from TRBV30 and TRBJ1-1; the D is unclear. V lost 0 bases to trimming and J lost 7 bases, with 6 bases between them. The length of the CDR3 is 11 residues. Germline V gives CDR1 GTSNPN, CDR2 SVGIG (reference sequence).

The chain couples TRBV9 to TRBJ2-2, with 9 bases lining up with TRBD1. The V gene's germline CDR1 is SGDLS and CDR2 YYNGEE. V lost 3 bases and J lost 5; bases outside the gene matches: 2. This CDR3 comprises 14 residues. In DNA form, the CDR3 reads TGTGCCAGCAGCGCGACAGGGGGTACCGGGGAGCTGTTTTTT. It is translated as CASSATGGTGELFF.

In nucleotides, the CDR3 is TGTGCCAGCAGCAGGGACATTCCTCGGGGGGCTTTCTTT. Its translation is CASSRDIPRGAFF. The chain couples TRBV2 to TRBJ1-1; TRBD1 might be the D (6 bases). This CDR3 is built from 13 residues. V lost 6 bases and J 11 bases, leaving 19 bases between the germline ends. Germline V lookup: CDR1 SNHLY, CDR2 FYNNEI.

This chain links TRBV7-6 with TRBJ1-6; TRBD1 aligns across 7 bases. Trimming at V came to 1 base and at J to 6 bases, leaving 3 bases not matched to a gene. The CDR3 totals 15 residues. The germline V gene encodes CDR1 SGHVS and CDR2 FNYEAQ. CDR3 region: CASSLVAGGNSPLHF. As DNA, the CDR3 is TGTGCCAGCAGCTTAGTGGCAGGGGGTAATTCACCCCTCCACTTT.

This clone was seen a single time. J is TRBJ2-5 and V is TRBV11-2; D gene uncertain. The CDR3 loop spans 13 amino acids. Trimming cost V 3 bases and J 4 bases, with 9 bases left between them. Germline V gene lookup returns CDR1 SGHAT and CDR2 FQNNGV. CDR3 loop: CASSLTIGETQYF. The CDR3 DNA sequence: TGTGCCAGCAGCTTGACAATCGGAGAGACCCAGTACTTC.

This clone was picked up many times. V is TRBV15 and J is TRBJ2-1; TRBD2 is a possible D gene (5 bases). The CDR3 length is 15 residues. Germline V gene data show CDR1 as LNHNV and CDR2 as YYDKDF (reference sequence). V gave up 0 bases and J gave up 3 bases, with 9 bases separating them. The CDR3 nucleotides are TGTGCCACCAGCAGAGAACTAGGAAGCTACAATGAGCAGTTCTTC. As protein: CATSRELGSYNEQFF.

This rearrangement joins TRBV18 to TRBJ2-1; tentatively, D is TRBD1 (7 bases). Germline CDR1 is KGHSH and CDR2 is LQKENI. V was clipped by 6 bases and J by 8 bases, with 20 bases between them. CDR3 length equals 15 residues. The CDR3 protein is CASSPGQGGGDEQFF. In DNA, the CDR3 is TGTGCCAGCTCCCCCGGACAAGGAGGGGGCGATGAGCAGTTCTTC.